This T cell receptor beta chain was recorded in a study of cytomegalovirus exposure and HLA in healthy donors. Study-level background: An analysis done earlier identified almost 120 million unique TCR beta sequences from roughly 190 million T cells.

On this clone itself: Its antigen is currently unknown.

Despite likely unrecorded immune exposures, the donors were nominally healthy at the time of sampling. With 60 Vbeta and 13 Jbeta primers, the PCR was carried out. Repertoires were generated with immunoSEQ multiplex PCR, while TCRdb's copy carries only in-frame clones and drops some. The data hold fewer than 150,000 clones, with under 80% observed a single time. Looked up from germline, CDR1 is SGHRS and CDR2 is YFSETQ. V lost 0 bases to trimming and J lost 0 bases; unmatched junction nucleotides: 4. The CDR3 runs 16 residues. Study-wide results and caveats: TCR beta V- and J-gene trimming, according to a later analysis, was linked to a missense DCLRE1C variant. The study had only CMV serostatus as immune exposure information.

The gene calls are TRBV5-1 and TRBJ1-1, with 8 bases identical to TRBD1. The receptor comes from a woman aged 50 to 60 in good health and CMV-seropositive. The sample was PBMCs. The DNA of the CDR3 is TGCGCCAGCAGCTTGGAAGGACAGGGCATGAACACTGAAGCTTTCTTT. This gives the protein CASSLEGQGMNTEAFF.